The 7 T cell receptor beta chains presented below share a single source sample, sequenced in a study of shared T cell receptors in the human thymus. Repertoires were generated with immunoSEQ multiplex PCR, while TCRdb's copy carries only in-frame clones and drops some. The sample lists about 540,000 clones, approximately 80% seen once, with more than 0.01% in the top ten. These data were also filed under a second study, of human thymus T cells.

Input material: thymocytes. Receptor source: a boy younger than two with a congenital heart defect.

This sequence joins TRBV12-5 and TRBJ2-7, with a weak D call TRBD2 (5 bases). Trimming took 3 bases from V and 3 from J, leaving 12 bases between them. Germline V lookup: CDR1 LGHNT, CDR2 FRNRAP. CDR3 length: 14 residues. The CDR3 DNA is TGTGCTAGTGGTTTCGCGAGGGAAGGCTACGAGCAGTACTTC. Translating gives CASGFAREGYEQYF.

V usage is TRBV4-1 and J usage is TRBJ2-2, with 14 bases matching TRBD2. The CDR3 length is 20 residues. With V trimmed by 0 bases and J by 0 bases, 6 bases remained unmatched. Germline V lookup: CDR1 MGHRA, CDR2 YSYEKL. This CDR3 is CASSQDRTSGRNSNTGELFF. CDR3 coding DNA: TGCGCCAGCAGCCAAGATCGGACTAGCGGGAGGAACTCGAACACCGGGGAGCTGTTTTTT.

This clone was detected a few times. This sequence joins TRBV27 and TRBJ2-7; 7 bases match TRBD2. With 5 bases clipped from V and 5 bases from J, the junction kept 12 bases outside the gene matches. This CDR3 has 15 residues. Germline V gives CDR1 MNHEY, CDR2 SMNVEV (reference sequence). CDR3 sequence reads: CASSPAGERGNEQYF. CDR3 nucleotides: TGTGCCAGCAGTCCGGCGGGGGAAAGGGGTAACGAGCAGTACTTC.

This clone has more than one count but fewer than ten. The chain has TRBV7-9 and TRBJ2-5; 14 positions agree with TRBD2. With 6 bases clipped from V and 4 bases from J, the junction kept 13 bases outside the gene matches. The germline CDR1 and CDR2 sequences are SEHNR and FQNEAQ (reference sequence). This CDR3 contains 18 residues. The CDR3 spells CASRATSGRGFSGETQYF. Here the CDR3 DNA reads TGTGCCAGCAGGGCGACTAGCGGGAGGGGATTTTCGGGAGAGACCCAGTACTTC. The full variable domain, in which reference TRBV7-9 and TRBJ2-5 provide the parts outside the CDR3, is DTGVSQNPRHKITKRGQNVTFRCDPISEHNRLYWYRQTLGQGPEFLTYFQNEAQLEKSRLLSDRFSAERPKGSFSTLEIQRTEQGDSAMYLCASRATSGRGFSGETQYFGPGTRLLVL.

J is TRBJ2-7 and V is TRBV5-6; 8 bases match TRBD2. This CDR3 has 16 residues. V was clipped by 6 bases and J by 2 bases; unmatched bases: 13. Germline values: CDR1 SGHDT, CDR2 YYEEEE. The CDR3 DNA reads as TGTGCCAGCAACGTTTGGCGGACTAGCAGAACCTACGAGCAGTACTTC. Protein sequence: CASNVWRTSRTYEQYF.

The sample holds one count of this clone. The DNA of the CDR3 is TGTGCCAGCAGCCCCCAGGCCGAAAACGGGACAGGGCACCACGAGCAGTACTTC. It codes for CASSPQAENGTGHHEQYF. This chain links TRBV7-3 with TRBJ2-7; 9 bases line up with TRBD1. The CDR3 has 18 residues. The V and J ends lost 5 bases and 5 bases, in that order; junction bases with no gene match: 19. CDR1 is SGHTA, CDR2 FQGTGA, per germline.

J is TRBJ1-3 and V is TRBV30, with no clear D. Between the trimmed V and J ends, which lost 5 bases and 0 bases, there was a span of 17 bases. This CDR3 spans 16 amino acids. Germline CDR1 is GTSNPN and CDR2 is SVGIG (reference sequence). CDR3 region: CAWFYPGGSSGNTIYF. For the CDR3, the DNA is TGTGCCTGGTTTTACCCGGGAGGAAGCTCTGGAAACACCATATATTTT. Variable domain in full (rest from reference TRBV30 and TRBJ1-3): SQTIHQWPATLVQPVGSPLSLECTVEGTSNPNLYWYRQAAGRGLQLLFYSVGIGQISSEVPQNLSASRPQDRQFILSSKKLLLSDSGFYLCAWFYPGGSSGNTIYFGEGSWLTVV.